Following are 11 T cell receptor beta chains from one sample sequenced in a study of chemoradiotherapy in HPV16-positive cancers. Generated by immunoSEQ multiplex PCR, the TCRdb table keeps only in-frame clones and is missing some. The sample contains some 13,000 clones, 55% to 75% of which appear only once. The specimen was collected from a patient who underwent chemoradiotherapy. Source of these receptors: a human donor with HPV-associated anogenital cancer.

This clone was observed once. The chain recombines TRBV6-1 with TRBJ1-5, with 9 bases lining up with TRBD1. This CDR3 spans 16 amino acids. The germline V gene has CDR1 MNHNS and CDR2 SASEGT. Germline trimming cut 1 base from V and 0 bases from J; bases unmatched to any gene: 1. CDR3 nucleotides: TGTGCCAGCAGTGAAGGGACAGGGGATAGCAATCAGCCCCAGCATTTT. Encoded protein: CASSEGTGDSNQPQHF.

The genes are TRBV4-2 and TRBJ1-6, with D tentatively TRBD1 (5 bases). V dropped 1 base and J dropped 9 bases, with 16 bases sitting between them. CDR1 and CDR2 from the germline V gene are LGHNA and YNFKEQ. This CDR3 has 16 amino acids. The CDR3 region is CASSQASDMGGSPLHF. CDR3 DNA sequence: TGTGCCAGCAGCCAAGCGTCGGACATGGGGGGTTCACCCCTCCACTTT.

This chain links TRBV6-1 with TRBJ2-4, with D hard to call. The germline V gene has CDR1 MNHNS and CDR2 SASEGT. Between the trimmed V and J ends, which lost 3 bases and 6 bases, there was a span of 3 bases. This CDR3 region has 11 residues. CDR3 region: CASSDTNIQYF. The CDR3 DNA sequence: TGTGCCAGCAGTGACACAAACATTCAGTACTTC.

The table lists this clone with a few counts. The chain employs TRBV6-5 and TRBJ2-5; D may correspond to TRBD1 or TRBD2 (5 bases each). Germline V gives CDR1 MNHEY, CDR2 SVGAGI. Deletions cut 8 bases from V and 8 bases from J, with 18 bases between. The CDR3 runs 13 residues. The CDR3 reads CASGRDGRETQYF. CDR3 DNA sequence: TGTGCCAGCGGAAGGGACGGACGCGAAACCCAGTACTTC.

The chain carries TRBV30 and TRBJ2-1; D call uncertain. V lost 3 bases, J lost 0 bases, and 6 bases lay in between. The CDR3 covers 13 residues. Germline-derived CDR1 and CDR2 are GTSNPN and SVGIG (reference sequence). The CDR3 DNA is TGTGCCTGGAGCGGAAACTCCTACAATGAGCAGTTCTTC. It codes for CAWSGNSYNEQFF. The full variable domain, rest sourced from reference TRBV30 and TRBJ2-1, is SQTIHQWPATLVQPVGSPLSLECTVEGTSNPNLYWYRQAAGRGLQLLFYSVGIGQISSEVPQNLSASRPQDRQFILSSKKLLLSDSGFYLCAWSGNSYNEQFFGPGTRLTVL.

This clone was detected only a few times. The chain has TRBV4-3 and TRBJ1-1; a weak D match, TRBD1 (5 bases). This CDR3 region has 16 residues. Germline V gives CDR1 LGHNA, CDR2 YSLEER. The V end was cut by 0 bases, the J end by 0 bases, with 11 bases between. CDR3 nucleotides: TGCGCCAGCAGCCAAGAATTAGGACATTTGAACACTGAAGCTTTCTTT. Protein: CASSQELGHLNTEAFF.

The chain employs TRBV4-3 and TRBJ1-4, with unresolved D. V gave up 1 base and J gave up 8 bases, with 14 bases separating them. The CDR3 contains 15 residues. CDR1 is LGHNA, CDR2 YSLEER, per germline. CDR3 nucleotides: TGCGCCAGCAGCCAAGCAATGGCCGCTCAGGAAAAACTGTTTTTT. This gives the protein CASSQAMAAQEKLFF.

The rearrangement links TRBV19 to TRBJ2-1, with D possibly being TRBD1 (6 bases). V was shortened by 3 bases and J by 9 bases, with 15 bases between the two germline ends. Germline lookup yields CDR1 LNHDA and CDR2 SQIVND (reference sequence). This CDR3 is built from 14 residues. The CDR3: CASSIPQGTGEQFF. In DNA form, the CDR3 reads TGTGCCAGTAGTATCCCCCAGGGGACGGGTGAGCAGTTCTTC.

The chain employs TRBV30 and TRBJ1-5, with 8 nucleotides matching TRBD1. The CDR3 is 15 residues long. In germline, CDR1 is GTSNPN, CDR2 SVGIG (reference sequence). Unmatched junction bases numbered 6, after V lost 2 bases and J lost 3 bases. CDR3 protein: CAWSLTGADNQPQHF. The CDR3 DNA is TGTGCCTGGAGTCTGACAGGGGCGGACAATCAGCCCCAGCATTTT.

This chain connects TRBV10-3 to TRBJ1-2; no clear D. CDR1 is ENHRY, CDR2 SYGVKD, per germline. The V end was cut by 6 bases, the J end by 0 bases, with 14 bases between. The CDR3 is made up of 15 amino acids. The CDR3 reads CAISTWTAANYGYTF. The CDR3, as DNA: TGTGCCATCAGCACCTGGACCGCCGCTAACTATGGCTACACCTTC.

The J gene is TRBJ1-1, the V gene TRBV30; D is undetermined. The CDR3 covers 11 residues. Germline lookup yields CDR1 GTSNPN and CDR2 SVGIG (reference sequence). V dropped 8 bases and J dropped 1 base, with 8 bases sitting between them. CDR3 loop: CAGTRNTEAFF. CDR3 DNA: TGTGCCGGCACAAGGAACACTGAAGCTTTCTTT. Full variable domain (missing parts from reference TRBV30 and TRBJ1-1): SQTIHQWPATLVQPVGSPLSLECTVEGTSNPNLYWYRQAAGRGLQLLFYSVGIGQISSEVPQNLSASRPQDRQFILSSKKLLLSDSGFYLCAGTRNTEAFFGQGTRLTVV.